The 15 T cell receptor beta chains below come from one sample, sequenced in a study of T cells after yellow fever vaccination. TCRdb re-derived calls from the 5' RACE reads in MiXCR, one entry per CDR3 protein. The table shows about 300,000 distinct CDR3 sequences, with roughly 9% occurring only once. The material was CD4+ T cells sorted from PBMCs, obtained 5 days after the yellow fever booster vaccination. These receptors originate from a man aged 18 to 35 who received the YFV17D yellow fever vaccine.

This clonotype has just a few counts. The chain joins TRBV7-3 to TRBJ2-7; D gene unclear. Trimming removed 2 bases at V and 7 bases at J, with 12 bases between. The CDR3 spans 13 residues. Germline V gene lookup returns CDR1 SGHTA and CDR2 FQGTGA. The DNA for the CDR3 is TGTGCCAGCAGCTTAGGTGGCATGGGGGAGCAGTACTTC. Its translation: CASSLGGMGEQYF.

This clonotype was seen only a few times. This chain links TRBV24-1 with TRBJ2-3; D possibly matches TRBD1 or TRBD2 (5 bases each). The CDR3 has 18 residues. The V end was cut by 4 bases, the J end by 0 bases, with 19 bases between. Germline assignment: CDR1 KGHDR and CDR2 SFDVKD. CDR3 in DNA: TGTGCCACCAGTGAGTCCGGGACCAAGGAAAAAAGCACAGATACGCAGTATTTT. Translated, it gives CATSESGTKEKSTDTQYF.

This chain uses TRBV7-2 with TRBJ1-1, with D unclear. The germline V and J ends were trimmed by 5 bases and 3 bases, with 13 bases remaining between them. The CDR3 covers 14 residues. Germline CDR1 reads SGHTA; CDR2 reads FQGNSA. Here the CDR3 DNA reads TGTGCCAGCAGCCCTTATGGCGATCACACTGAAGCTTTCTTT. Translation gives CASSPYGDHTEAFF.

The chain employs TRBV2 and TRBJ2-5; TRBD1 agrees at 7 bases. V shed 5 bases and J 3 bases; nucleotides not matched to a gene: 6. This CDR3 contains 14 residues. Germline-derived CDR1 and CDR2 are SNHLY and FYNNEI. CDR3 sequence (DNA): TGTGCCAGCAGTCCTACAGGGGCTGAAGAGACCCAGTACTTC. It yields the protein CASSPTGAEETQYF.

At least ten counts were recorded for this clonotype. This rearrangement joins TRBV7-3 to TRBJ1-2; D remains ambiguous. V gave up 4 bases and J gave up 5 bases, with 5 bases separating them. The CDR3 loop spans 11 amino acids. In germline, CDR1 is SGHTA, CDR2 FQGTGA. CDR3 nucleotides: TGTGCCAGCAGCTCCGGTTATGGCTACACCTTC. Its translation is CASSSGYGYTF.

This clonotype was found a few times. The chain employs TRBV3-1 and TRBJ2-1, with 9 bases lining up with TRBD2. Germline V gene lookup returns CDR1 LGHDT and CDR2 YNNKEL (reference sequence). With 1 base clipped from V and 3 bases from J, the junction kept 7 bases outside the gene matches. The CDR3 length is 17 residues. CDR3 protein: CASSQALTSGGYNEQFF. The CDR3 nucleotides read TGTGCCAGCAGCCAAGCCTTGACTAGCGGAGGCTACAATGAGCAGTTCTTC.

This clonotype was seen a few times. The J gene is TRBJ2-3, the V gene TRBV6-6, with no clear D. There are 14 residues in the CDR3. CDR1 is MNHNY, CDR2 SVGAGI, per germline (reference sequence). The V and J ends lost 6 bases and 5 bases respectively, with 15 bases between them. In DNA, the CDR3 is TGTGCCAGCAGCCCCGGACGGTTCGGAGATACGCAGTATTTT. This translates into CASSPGRFGDTQYF.

The chain joins TRBV28 to TRBJ1-5, with D unresolved. V lost 7 bases and J 5 bases, leaving 9 bases between the germline ends. This CDR3 spans 12 amino acids. In germline, CDR1 is MDHEN, CDR2 SYDVKM. CDR3 loop: CASMGRDQPQHF. DNA for the CDR3: TGTGCCAGCATGGGAAGGGATCAGCCCCAGCATTTT.

The sample holds a few counts of this clonotype. The chain joins TRBV9 to TRBJ2-2, with D maybe TRBD2 (7 bases). Germline V gene lookup returns CDR1 SGDLS and CDR2 YYNGEE. This CDR3 comprises 15 residues. Trimming shortened V by 2 bases and J by 7 bases, and 15 bases separated the two germline ends. The CDR3 DNA is TGTGCCAGCAGCGTCGGACAGCCGGGAGGCGGGGAGCTGTTTTTT. Encoded protein: CASSVGQPGGGELFF.

This clonotype was recorded at least ten times. Just one base apart from a much larger clone, this may be a read error. CDR3 protein: CASRSSTDTQYF. The CDR3 DNA sequence: TGCGCCAGCAGATCTAGCACAGATACGCAGTATTTT. The chain uses TRBV5-1 and TRBJ2-3; D ambiguous. Trimming pared 5 bases from V and 0 bases from J, leaving 4 bases between. Germline V gives CDR1 SGHRS, CDR2 YFSETQ. This CDR3 region has 12 residues.

The chain uses TRBV5-4 and TRBJ1-1; 10 nucleotides align to TRBD1. Looked up from germline, CDR1 is SGHNT and CDR2 is YYREEE (reference sequence). This CDR3 has 15 amino acids. V gave up 0 bases and J gave up 6 bases; unmatched junction bases: 5. Written as DNA, the CDR3 is TGTGCCAGCAGCTTGGGACAGGGGGCATACTCTGAAGCTTTCTTT. Amino acid sequence: CASSLGQGAYSEAFF.

This clonotype has just a few counts. This chain links TRBV4-3 with TRBJ2-7; D perhaps matches TRBD1 (6 bases). The CDR3 contains 13 residues. Germline V CDR1 and CDR2: LGHNA, YSLEER. Trimming took off 4 bases at V and 5 bases at J, with 12 bases between the two ends. The CDR3 nucleotides read TGCGCCAGCAGCCGATACAGGGTACACGAGCAGTACTTC. It specifies CASSRYRVHEQYF.

This sequence joins TRBV4-1 and TRBJ1-1; D is unclear. The CDR3 runs 12 residues. Germline V gene sequence: CDR1 MGHRA, CDR2 YSYEKL. With 6 bases removed from V and 6 bases from J, the gap between germline ends came to 11 bases. The DNA for the CDR3 is TGCGCCAGCAGGGCAAGGGCCGCTGAAGCTTTCTTT. This sequence encodes CASRARAAEAFF.

There are many counts of this clonotype. The chain links TRBV5-1 to TRBJ2-4; TRBD1 aligns across 9 bases. Germline V gene lookup returns CDR1 SGHRS and CDR2 YFSETQ. The CDR3 sequence is 14 residues long. Unmatched junction bases numbered 3, after V lost 1 base and J lost 7 bases. The DNA of the CDR3 is TGCGCCAGCAGCTTGACAGGGGGCGCGAACATTCAGTACTTC. It yields the protein CASSLTGGANIQYF.

The genes are TRBV6-2 or TRBV6-3 and TRBJ2-7, with D hard to call. The germline V and J ends were trimmed by 2 bases and 3 bases, with 8 bases remaining between them. The CDR3 length is 13 residues. Looked up from germline, CDR1 is MNHEY and CDR2 is SVGEGT. In nucleotides, the CDR3 is TGTGCCAGCAGTTACGGACCGGACTACGAGCAGTACTTC. Its translation is CASSYGPDYEQYF.